This entry lists 5 T cell receptor beta chains sequenced from one sample in a study of blood T cell repertoires in COVID-19. Generated by immunoSEQ multiplex PCR, the TCRdb table keeps only in-frame clones and is missing some. This sample has 190,000 or so clones; 87% occur once, and the top ten carry 10%. Input material: PBMCs or T cells enriched from blood (not recorded which). The source of these receptors is a man between 18 and 35 years old with acute COVID-19.

V is TRBV5-6 and J is TRBJ1-2, with D unclear. The CDR3 loop spans 11 amino acids. V dropped 5 bases and J dropped 4 bases, with 6 bases sitting between them. CDR1 and CDR2 from the germline V gene are SGHDT and YYEEEE. CDR3 loop: CASSNIYGYTF. For the CDR3, the DNA is TGTGCCAGCAGTAACATCTATGGCTACACCTTC.

V is TRBV5-1 and J is TRBJ2-3; D ambiguous. The CDR3 extends over 14 amino acids. CDR1 SGHRS and CDR2 YFSETQ come from the germline V gene. Trimming cost V 0 bases and J 0 bases, with 5 bases left between them. CDR3 loop: CASSLESSTDTQYF. For the CDR3, the DNA is TGCGCCAGCAGCTTGGAATCTAGCACAGATACGCAGTATTTT.

This chain uses TRBV28 with TRBJ1-3, with D tentatively TRBD1 (5 bases). Deletions cut 3 bases from V and 6 bases from J, with 12 bases between. The CDR3 has 14 amino acids. CDR1 MDHEN and CDR2 SYDVKM come from the germline V gene. The CDR3 DNA follows: TGTGCCAGCAGTTTTACAGGATCGGAAAACACCATATATTTT. Its protein product is CASSFTGSENTIYF.

This clone turned up a few times. The J gene is TRBJ2-2, the V gene TRBV12-5, with 10 bases matching TRBD1. With V trimmed by 6 bases and J by 11 bases, 9 bases remained unmatched. This CDR3 contains 14 residues. The V gene's germline CDR1 is LGHNT and CDR2 FRNRAP. The CDR3 sequence: CASGPGTGVPELFF. The CDR3 DNA follows: TGTGCTAGTGGACCCGGGACAGGGGTCCCCGAGCTGTTTTTT.

This clone was detected once. The CDR3 protein is CASSPGEGGRYTDTQYF. The DNA for the CDR3 is TGTGCCAGCAGCCCCGGAGAGGGCGGGAGGTACACAGATACGCAGTATTTT. The genes are TRBV7-9 and TRBJ2-3; TRBD2 matches 8 bases. From germline, CDR1 is SEHNR and CDR2 FQNEAQ (reference sequence). The J segment lost 2 bases and the V segment lost 5 bases, leaving 12 bases of the junction unmatched. This CDR3 is 17 amino acids long.